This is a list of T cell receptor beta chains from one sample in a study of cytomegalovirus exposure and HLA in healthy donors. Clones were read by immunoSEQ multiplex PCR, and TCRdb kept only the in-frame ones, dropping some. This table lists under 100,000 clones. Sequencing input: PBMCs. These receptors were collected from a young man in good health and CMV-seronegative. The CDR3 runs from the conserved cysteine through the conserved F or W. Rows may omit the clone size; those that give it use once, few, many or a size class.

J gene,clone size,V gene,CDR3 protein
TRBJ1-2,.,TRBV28,CASSLGGLYYGYTF
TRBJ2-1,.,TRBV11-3,CASSRTSGRWGEQFF
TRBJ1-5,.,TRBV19,CASTLPPYQPQHF
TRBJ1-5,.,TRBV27,CASRRYGDQPQHF
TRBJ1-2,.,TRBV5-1,CASSFPGDGYTF
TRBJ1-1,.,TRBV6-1,CASSYQGASTEAFF
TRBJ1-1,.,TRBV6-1,CASSLGQPDTEAFF
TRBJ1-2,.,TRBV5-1,CASRRGRGYGYTF
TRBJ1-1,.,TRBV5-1,CASSFVGHLNTEAFF
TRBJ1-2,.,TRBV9,CASSVQGGGGYTF
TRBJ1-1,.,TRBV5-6,CASSSWTVNTEAFF
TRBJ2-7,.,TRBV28,CASSLISGSNEQYF
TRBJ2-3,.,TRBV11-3,CASTAFSIFGTQYF
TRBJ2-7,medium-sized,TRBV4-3,CASSLGTGWDYEQYF
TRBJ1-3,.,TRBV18,CASSPRTGGNTIYF
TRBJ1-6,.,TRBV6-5,CASSPQGYNSPLHF
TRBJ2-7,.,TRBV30,CAWTPGVSYEQYF
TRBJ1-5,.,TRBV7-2,CASSSDREARQPQHF
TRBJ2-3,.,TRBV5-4,CASSLDGFHTDTQYF
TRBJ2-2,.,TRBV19,CASSISGGTQVGELFF
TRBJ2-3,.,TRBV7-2,CASSTDRGDTQYF
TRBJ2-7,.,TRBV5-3,CARSSGLAGGQELVSEQYF
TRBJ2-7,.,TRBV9,CASSVGWDRVHEQYF
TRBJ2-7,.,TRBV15,CATSRGLAGAYEQYF
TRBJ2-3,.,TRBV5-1,CASSLSLAGRDTQYF
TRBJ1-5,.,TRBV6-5,CASRKGWGPQHF
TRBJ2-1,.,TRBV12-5,CASGFLAGVYNEQFF
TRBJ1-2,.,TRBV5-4,CASSLDRKMWGYTF
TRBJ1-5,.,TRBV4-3,CASSQAGYSNQPQHF
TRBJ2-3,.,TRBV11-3,CASSPTGQLGADTQYF
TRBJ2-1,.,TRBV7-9,CASSLGQGHNEQFF
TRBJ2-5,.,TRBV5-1,CASSLIGPGRQGETQYF
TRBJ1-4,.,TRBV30,CAWNSNEKLFF
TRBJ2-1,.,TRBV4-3,CASSQDTVDNEQFF
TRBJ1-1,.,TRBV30,CAWSVRETEAFF
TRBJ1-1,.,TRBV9,CASSVARSGRGTEAFF
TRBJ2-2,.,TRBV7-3,CASSLSPPNTGELFF
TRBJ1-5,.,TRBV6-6,CATGVRQPQHF
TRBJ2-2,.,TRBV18,CASSPDEGLGSNTGELFF
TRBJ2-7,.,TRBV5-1,CASRSAASREQYF
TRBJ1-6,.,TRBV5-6,CASSSDRDASPLHF
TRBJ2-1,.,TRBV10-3,CAISSTSGGAGSYNEQFF
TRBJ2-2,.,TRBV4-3,CASSQEGELAGTGELFF
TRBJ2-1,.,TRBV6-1,CASSETLAGGPRGEQFF
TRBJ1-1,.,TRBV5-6,CASNEQGNTEAFF
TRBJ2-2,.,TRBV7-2,CASSPRQGGIGELFF
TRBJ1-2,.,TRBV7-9,CASSLTGYGYTF
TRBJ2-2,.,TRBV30,CASLRRARAGELFF
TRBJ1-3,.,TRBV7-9,CATNQGSGNTIYF
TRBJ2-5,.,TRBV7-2,CASSLRTSGYQETQYF
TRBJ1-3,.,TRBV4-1,CASSQTGGAPLSGNTIYF
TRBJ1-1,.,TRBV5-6,CASSSPLANTEAFF